This passage covers 30 T cell receptor beta chains from one sample sequenced in a study of blood T cell repertoires in COVID-19 (dated by TCRdb to 2019 to 2021). Libraries were made using the immunoSEQ multiplex PCR assay. The table was pulled from immuneACCESS by TCRdb, which kept in-frame rearrangements only. Such tables lose some clones; where checked, under half of the loss comes from unresolved V genes, and the rest has no known cause. The table for this sample lists roughly 280,000 clones; under 90% of them were counted only once. Clones ranked in the top ten supply around 1.9% of the sample. The sequenced material came from PBMCs or T cells enriched from blood (not recorded which). These receptors came from a woman aged 60 to 75 who had recovered from COVID-19.

This clone was observed once. The rearrangement joins TRBV5-1 to TRBJ1-5; TRBD1 matches 11 bases. The CDR3 has 14 residues. Germline lookup yields CDR1 SGHRS and CDR2 YFSETQ. Trimming at V came to 3 bases and at J to 8 bases, leaving 4 bases not matched to a gene. The CDR3 spells CASSSGQGDKPQHF. The CDR3 DNA reads as TGCGCCAGCAGCTCGGGACAGGGGGATAAGCCCCAGCATTTT. The whole variable domain, remainder taken from reference TRBV5-1 and TRBJ1-5, is KAGVTQTPRYLIKTRGQQVTLSCSPISGHRSVSWYQQTPGQGLQFLFEYFSETQRNKGNFPGRFSGRQFSNSRSEMNVSTLELGDSALYLCASSSGQGDKPQHFGDGTRLSIL.

In regard to this clone: The same CDR3 is also encoded by other DNA sequences in this sample. V and J are TRBV27 and TRBJ2-1; 13 nucleotides line up with TRBD2. Losses at the gene ends were 4 bases for V and 7 bases for J; bases not matched to a gene: 4. The CDR3 is made up of 15 amino acids. Germline CDR1 is MNHEY and CDR2 is SMNVEV (reference sequence). The CDR3 DNA sequence: TGTGCCAGCAGTTCCGGACTAGCGGGGGTAAATGAGCAGTTCTTC. It yields the protein CASSSGLAGVNEQFF.

This chain connects TRBV5-1 to TRBJ1-1; D is unclear. Trimming pared 5 bases from V and 1 base from J, leaving 9 bases between. This CDR3 region has 13 residues. Germline values: CDR1 SGHRS, CDR2 YFSETQ. The CDR3 sequence: CASSSPENTEAFF. CDR3 in DNA: TGCGCCAGCAGTTCCCCAGAGAACACTGAAGCTTTCTTT.

V is TRBV28 and J is TRBJ2-5; 10 bases are a match to TRBD1. The J segment lost 5 bases and the V segment lost 5 bases, leaving 8 bases of the junction unmatched. The CDR3 covers 15 residues. The germline V gene encodes CDR1 MDHEN and CDR2 SYDVKM. CDR3 protein: CASSGGQGVWETQYF. Here the CDR3 DNA reads TGTGCCAGCAGTGGTGGACAGGGGGTTTGGGAGACCCAGTACTTC.

This clone was observed a few times. This sequence joins TRBV30 and TRBJ1-1; D may be TRBD1 (6 bases). Germline-derived CDR1 and CDR2 are GTSNPN and SVGIG (reference sequence). V shed 4 bases and J shed 1 base, with 10 bases lying between them. This CDR3 region has 13 residues. CDR3 coding DNA: TGTGCCTGGAAACAGGGCGCGAACACTGAAGCTTTCTTT. The encoded protein is CAWKQGANTEAFF.

The CDR3 DNA sequence: TGTGCCAGTAGTCCTGGACAGGGGGCGTTCGGTGGCTACACCTTC. As protein: CASSPGQGAFGGYTF. The J gene is TRBJ1-2, the V gene TRBV19; 11 bases fit TRBD1. The CDR3 runs to 15 residues. With 5 bases clipped from V and 7 bases from J, the junction kept 9 bases outside the gene matches. Per germline, CDR1 LNHDA and CDR2 SQIVND (reference sequence).

The chain links TRBV18 to TRBJ2-1; the D gene is possibly TRBD2 (5 bases). There are 13 residues in the CDR3. CDR1 KGHSH and CDR2 LQKENI come from the germline V gene. V was shortened by 0 bases and J by 5 bases, with 5 bases between the two germline ends. The CDR3 DNA sequence: TGTGCCAGCTCACCACCGGAGGACAATGAGCAGTTCTTC. It encodes CASSPPEDNEQFF.

The chain joins TRBV3-1 (or the pseudogene TRBV3-2) to TRBJ1-5; weak D call: TRBD1 (6 bases). Trimming took 4 bases from V and 7 from J, leaving 11 bases between them. Per the germline V gene, CDR1 is LGHDT and CDR2 is YNNKEL (reference sequence). The CDR3 has 13 amino acids. The DNA of the CDR3 is TGTGCCAGCAGCCCTTTGAGGGGGCAGCCCCAGCATTTT. Translating it yields CASSPLRGQPQHF.

The rearrangement joins TRBV10-2 to TRBJ2-7; 9 bases are shared with TRBD2. V gave up 2 bases and J gave up 3 bases; unmatched junction bases: 8. Germline assignment: CDR1 WSHSY and CDR2 SAAADI. The CDR3 covers 16 residues. CDR3 DNA: TGCGCCAGCAGTGAGCCGCCGAGACTAGCGGACTACGAGCAGTACTTC. Its protein product is CASSEPPRLADYEQYF.

The gene calls are TRBV12-3 or TRBV12-4 and TRBJ2-1, with 7 bases fitting TRBD1. The CDR3 is made up of 13 amino acids. The V and J ends lost 2 bases and 9 bases, in that order; junction bases with no gene match: 4. The CDR3 reads CASSLRDSGEQFF. The CDR3 DNA is TGTGCCAGCAGTTTACGGGACAGCGGTGAGCAGTTCTTC.

The rearrangement joins TRBV2 to TRBJ2-7, with TRBD2 identical over 11 bases. CDR1 and CDR2 (germline): SNHLY, FYNNEI. Trimming removed 7 bases from V and 0 bases from J; junction bases left unmatched: 14. The CDR3 is 18 amino acids. In DNA form, the CDR3 reads TGTGCCAGCACCCCATTAGACTCGGGACTAGCGGTCTCCTACGAGCAGTACTTC. This gives the protein CASTPLDSGLAVSYEQYF.

The gene calls are TRBV19 and TRBJ2-7; 11 bases align to TRBD2. V dropped 7 bases and J dropped 3; count of bases not matched to a gene: 14. The CDR3 consists of 17 residues. Germline lookup yields CDR1 LNHDA and CDR2 SQIVND (reference sequence). This CDR3 reads CASTAGPGTSGFYEQYF. In DNA form, the CDR3 reads TGTGCCAGTACAGCCGGGCCGGGGACTAGCGGTTTCTACGAGCAGTACTTC.

This sequence joins TRBV7-3 and TRBJ1-1; 9 positions match TRBD1. This CDR3 region has 13 residues. Germline CDR1 and CDR2: SGHTA and FQGTGA. The ends lost 5 bases at V and 10 bases at J; junction bases unmatched: 8. This chain's CDR3 is CASSQRDRDTAFF. The CDR3 nucleotides are TGTGCCAGCAGCCAACGGGACAGGGACACAGCTTTCTTT.

Notes on this clone: Additional DNA sequences in this sample encode the identical CDR3. The rearrangement links TRBV5-1 to TRBJ2-5; tentative D call: TRBD1 (5 bases). V was shortened by 2 bases and J by 2 bases, with 10 bases between the two germline ends. CDR3 length: 14 amino acids. Germline V gene lookup returns CDR1 SGHRS and CDR2 YFSETQ. The CDR3 DNA sequence: TGCGCCAGCAGCTTATCAGGGTTTCAAGAGACCCAGTACTTC. Its translation is CASSLSGFQETQYF.

The V call is TRBV28, the J call TRBJ1-5; the D gene is possibly TRBD1 (6 bases). V dropped 7 bases and J dropped 4 bases, with 17 bases sitting between them. The CDR3 totals 15 residues. Germline assignment: CDR1 MDHEN and CDR2 SYDVKM. CDR3 in DNA: TGTGCCAGCACACCAAAAGGACAGCTGAATCAGCCCCAGCATTTT. It codes for CASTPKGQLNQPQHF. Variable domain in full (rest from reference TRBV28 and TRBJ1-5): DVKVTQSSRYLVKRTGEKVFLECVQDMDHENMFWYRQDPGLGLRLIYFSYDVKMKEKGDIPEGYSVSREKKERFSLILESASTNQTSMYLCASTPKGQLNQPQHFGDGTRLSIL.

This chain uses TRBV9 with TRBJ2-1; D perhaps matches TRBD1 (5 bases). This CDR3 is 14 amino acids long. Germline-derived CDR1 and CDR2 are SGDLS and YYNGEE. V dropped 4 bases and J dropped 6 bases, with 14 bases sitting between them. The CDR3 spells CASSTGDSLNEQFF. Written as DNA, the CDR3 is TGTGCCAGCAGCACAGGCGACTCACTCAATGAGCAGTTCTTC. The variable domain in full, completed from reference TRBV9 and TRBJ2-1, reads DSGVTQTPKHLITATGQRVTLRCSPRSGDLSVYWYQQSLDQGLQFLIQYYNGEERAKGNILERFSAQQFPDLHSELNLSSLELGDSALYFCASSTGDSLNEQFFGPGTRLTVL.

The chain links TRBV10-2 to TRBJ1-6, with TRBD1 matching over 11 bases. CDR1 is WSHSY and CDR2 is SAAADI in the germline V gene. The J segment lost 4 bases and the V segment lost 6 bases, leaving 11 bases of the junction unmatched. The CDR3 covers 18 residues. The CDR3 DNA follows: TGCGCCAGCAGCACCCCGGGACAGGGGGTGAATTATAATTCACCCCTCCACTTT. Amino acid sequence: CASSTPGQGVNYNSPLHF.

The chain carries TRBV18 and TRBJ1-3; the D gene is possibly TRBD1 (5 bases). Germline lookup yields CDR1 KGHSH and CDR2 LQKENI. The CDR3 runs 14 residues. V lost 8 bases and J lost 4, with 15 bases in between. The CDR3 spells CASRTDRGGNTIYF. The CDR3 DNA sequence: TGTGCCAGCCGCACCGACCGGGGGGGAAACACCATATATTTT.

The rearrangement links TRBV7-2 to TRBJ1-1; D possibly corresponds to TRBD1 (6 bases). The germline CDR1 and CDR2 sequences are SGHTA and FQGNSA. The CDR3 covers 15 residues. The V end was cut by 6 bases, the J end by 0 bases, with 14 bases between. Written as DNA, the CDR3 is TGTGCCAGCAGAAGTCCCGGGACATTGAACACTGAAGCTTTCTTT. Translation: CASRSPGTLNTEAFF.

The table lists this clone with a few counts. The V gene is TRBV24-1, the J gene TRBJ2-6; 10 bases fit TRBD1. The trim removed 9 bases at V and 1 base at J, leaving 5 bases unmatched. The CDR3 runs to 16 residues. The V gene's germline CDR1 is KGHDR and CDR2 SFDVKD. This CDR3 is CATYGTGVSGANVLTF. CDR3 in DNA: TGTGCCACCTACGGGACAGGGGTATCTGGGGCCAACGTCCTGACTTTC.

This sequence joins TRBV29-1 and TRBJ2-2, with 7 bases aligning to TRBD1. Unmatched junction bases numbered 2, after V lost 4 bases and J lost 3 bases. CDR1 is SQVTM and CDR2 is ANQGSEA in the germline V gene. The CDR3 runs to 13 residues. CDR3 nucleotides: TGCAGCGTTGGGCAGGGGGACACCGGGGAGCTGTTTTTT. Its protein is CSVGQGDTGELFF.

The chain employs TRBV24-1 and TRBJ2-2, with 8 bases that match TRBD2. CDR1 and CDR2 (germline): KGHDR, SFDVKD. The V and J ends lost 3 bases and 5 bases, in that order; junction bases with no gene match: 4. The CDR3 runs to 15 residues. For the CDR3, the DNA is TGTGCCACCAGTGATAAGAGCGGGGGAACCGGGGAGCTGTTTTTT. Translation gives CATSDKSGGTGELFF.

The genes are TRBV4-2 and TRBJ1-2; D not certain. CDR1 and CDR2 from the germline V gene are LGHNA and YNFKEQ. This CDR3 has 16 amino acids. Trimming stripped 0 bases from V and 4 bases from J, with 15 bases between. CDR3 DNA sequence: TGTGCCAGCAGCCAAGATACGCGGCCTAGCGGCTATGGCTACACCTTC. Amino acids: CASSQDTRPSGYGYTF.

This rearrangement joins TRBV5-1 to TRBJ2-2; D gene unclear. The CDR3 covers 15 residues. Per germline, CDR1 SGHRS and CDR2 YFSETQ. V was cut by 1 base and J by 1 base, with 8 bases left in between. CDR3: CASSLTRKNTGELFF. CDR3 DNA sequence: TGCGCCAGCAGCTTGACCAGGAAGAACACCGGGGAGCTGTTTTTT.

The rearrangement uses TRBV7-8 and TRBJ1-3, with D unclear. V shed 5 bases and J shed 6 bases, with 20 bases lying between them. Germline V CDR1 and CDR2: SGHVS, FQNEAQ. This CDR3 has 16 amino acids. CDR3: CASSPKRGYIANTIYF. The DNA for the CDR3 is TGTGCCAGCAGCCCAAAGCGGGGTTATATCGCAAACACCATATATTTT. The variable domain in full, completed from reference TRBV7-8 and TRBJ1-3, reads GAGVSQSPRYKVAKRGQDVALRCDPISGHVSLFWYQQALGQGPEFLTYFQNEAQLDKSGLPSDRFFAERPEGSVSTLKIQRTQQEDSAVYLCASSPKRGYIANTIYFGEGSWLTVV.

This CDR3 is CASSAQLRGTDTQYF. The CDR3 bases are TGTGCCAGCAGCGCACAGTTGAGAGGCACAGATACGCAGTATTTT. The V gene is TRBV5-4, the J gene TRBJ2-3, with D uncertain. The germline CDR1 and CDR2 sequences are SGHNT and YYREEE (reference sequence). This CDR3 has 15 residues. The V end was cut by 4 bases, the J end by 1 base, with 13 bases between.

This clone has more than one count but fewer than ten. The J gene is TRBJ1-2, the V gene TRBV5-4; 9 bases agree with TRBD1. This CDR3 comprises 15 residues. CDR1 and CDR2 from the germline V gene are SGHNT and YYREEE (reference sequence). V lost 5 bases, J lost 7 bases, and 12 bases stayed unmatched. The CDR3 region is CASSSRDRVVVGYTF. In nucleotides, the CDR3 is TGTGCCAGCAGTTCCCGGGACAGGGTTGTTGTTGGCTACACCTTC.

The chain recombines TRBV5-6 with TRBJ2-3; D unresolved. V was trimmed by 3 bases and J by 12 bases, leaving 20 bases between them. CDR1 is SGHDT and CDR2 is YYEEEE in the germline V gene. CDR3 length equals 14 residues. The CDR3 spells CASSSLQSVMFQYF. The CDR3 DNA sequence: TGTGCCAGCAGCTCCCTACAGTCCGTGATGTTTCAGTATTTT.

V and J are TRBV7-9 and TRBJ1-2; perhaps TRBD1 as D (5 bases). Germline V lookup: CDR1 SEHNR, CDR2 FQNEAQ (reference sequence). CDR3 size: 14 residues. V was pared by 4 bases and J by 2 bases, with 11 bases between. The CDR3 sequence: CASSSSQGNYGYTF. CDR3 DNA sequence: TGTGCCAGCAGCTCGAGCCAGGGCAACTATGGCTACACCTTC. Using reference TRBV7-9 and TRBJ1-2 for the parts outside the CDR3, the full variable domain is DTGVSQNPRHKITKRGQNVTFRCDPISEHNRLYWYRQTLGQGPEFLTYFQNEAQLEKSRLLSDRFSAERPKGSFSTLEIQRTEQGDSAMYLCASSSSQGNYGYTFGSGTRLTVV.

The J gene is TRBJ1-2, the V gene TRBV7-9, with 7 bases aligning to TRBD1. From germline, CDR1 is SEHNR and CDR2 FQNEAQ (reference sequence). CDR3 length equals 14 residues. After removal of 5 bases from V and 5 bases from J, the junction contained 8 bases not matched to a gene. CDR3 amino acids: CASSPQTGWYGYTF. CDR3 in DNA: TGTGCCAGCAGCCCCCAGACAGGGTGGTATGGCTACACCTTC.